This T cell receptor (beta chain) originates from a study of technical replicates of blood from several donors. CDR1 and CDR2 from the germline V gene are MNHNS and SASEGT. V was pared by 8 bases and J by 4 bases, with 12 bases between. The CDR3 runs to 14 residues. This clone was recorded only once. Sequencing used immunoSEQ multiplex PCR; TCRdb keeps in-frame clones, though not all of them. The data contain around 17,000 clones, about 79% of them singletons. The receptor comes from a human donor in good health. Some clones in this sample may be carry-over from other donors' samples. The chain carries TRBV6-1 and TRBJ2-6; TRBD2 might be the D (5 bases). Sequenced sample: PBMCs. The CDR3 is CASSSGGGANVLTF. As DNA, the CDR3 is TGTGCCAGCTCCAGCGGTGGCGGGGCCAACGTCCTGACTTTC.